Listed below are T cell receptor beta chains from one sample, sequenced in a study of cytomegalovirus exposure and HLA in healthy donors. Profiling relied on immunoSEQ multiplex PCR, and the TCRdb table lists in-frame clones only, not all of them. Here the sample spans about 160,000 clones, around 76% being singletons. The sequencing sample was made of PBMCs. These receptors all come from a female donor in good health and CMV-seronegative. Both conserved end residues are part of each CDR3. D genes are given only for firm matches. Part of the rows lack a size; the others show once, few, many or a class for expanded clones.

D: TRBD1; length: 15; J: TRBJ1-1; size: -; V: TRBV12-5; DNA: TGTGCTAGTGGTTTGGCCTGGGACAGGAACACTGAAGCTTTCTTT; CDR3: CASGLAWDRNTEAFF
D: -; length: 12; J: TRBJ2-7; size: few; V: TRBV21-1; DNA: TGTGCCAGCAGCTTAGCAGGGGCCGAGCAGTACTTC; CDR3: CASSLAGAEQYF
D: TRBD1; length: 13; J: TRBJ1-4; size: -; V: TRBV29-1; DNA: TGCAGCGCTATGGACAGGGACGATGAAAAACTGTTTTTT; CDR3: CSAMDRDDEKLFF
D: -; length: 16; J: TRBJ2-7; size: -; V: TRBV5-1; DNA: TGCGCCAGCAGCTTGGCAGGGGGAGGCAGCTCCTACGAGCAGTACTTC; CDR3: CASSLAGGGSSYEQYF
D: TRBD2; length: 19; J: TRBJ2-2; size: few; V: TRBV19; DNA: TGTGCCAGTAGTGTCCTACCGGGACTAGCGGGGGGCAACACCGGGGAGCTGTTTTTT; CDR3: CASSVLPGLAGGNTGELFF
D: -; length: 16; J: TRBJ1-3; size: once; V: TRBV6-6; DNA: TGTGCCAGCAGTTACTCGGAGAACTTGACTGGAAACACCATATATTTT; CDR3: CASSYSENLTGNTIYF
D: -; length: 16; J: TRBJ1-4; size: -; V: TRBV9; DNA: TGTGCCAGCAGCGGGGGCCGACAGTCAACTAATGAAAAACTGTTTTTT; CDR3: CASSGGRQSTNEKLFF
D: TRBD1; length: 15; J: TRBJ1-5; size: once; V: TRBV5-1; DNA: TGCGCCAGCAGCTTGGACAGGGGGAGCAATCAGCCCCAGCATTTT; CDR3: CASSLDRGSNQPQHF
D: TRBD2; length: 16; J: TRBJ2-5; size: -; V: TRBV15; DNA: TGTGCCACCAGCAGAGATCTACTAGCGGGGGAAGAGACCCAGTACTTC; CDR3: CATSRDLLAGEETQYF
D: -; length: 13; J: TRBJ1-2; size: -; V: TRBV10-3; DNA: TGTGCCACCGCTGACAACACTAACTATGGCTACACCTTC; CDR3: CATADNTNYGYTF
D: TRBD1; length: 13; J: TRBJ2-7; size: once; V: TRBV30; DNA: TGTGCCTGGGGTCCCGGGACAGGGGAGGAGCAGTACTTC; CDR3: CAWGPGTGEEQYF
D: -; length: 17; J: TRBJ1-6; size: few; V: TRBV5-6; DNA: TGTGCCAGCAGCTTGCTGGCAGGAGGGGTCGATAATTCACCCCTCCACTTT; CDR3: CASSLLAGGVDNSPLHF
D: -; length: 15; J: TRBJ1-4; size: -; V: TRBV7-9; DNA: TGTGCCAGCAGCTCCCCTAGGGGGACTAATGAAAAACTGTTTTTT; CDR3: CASSSPRGTNEKLFF
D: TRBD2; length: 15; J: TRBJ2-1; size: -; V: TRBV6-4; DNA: TGTGCCAGCAGTCCAAGCGGGGGGTCCTACAATGAGCAGTTCTTC; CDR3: CASSPSGGSYNEQFF
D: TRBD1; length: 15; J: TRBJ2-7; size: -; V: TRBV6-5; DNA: TGTGCCAGCAGTTACTCAACAGGGGGCTCCTACGAGCAGTACTTC; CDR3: CASSYSTGGSYEQYF
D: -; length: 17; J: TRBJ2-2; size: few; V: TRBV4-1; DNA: TGCGCCAGCAGCCAACAAGGTGTGGGGGCCGACACCGGGGAGCTGTTTTTT; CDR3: CASSQQGVGADTGELFF
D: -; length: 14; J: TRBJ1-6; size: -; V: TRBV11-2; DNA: TGTGCCAGCAGCTTAGGGGGGCAAAATTCACCCCTCCACTTT; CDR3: CASSLGGQNSPLHF
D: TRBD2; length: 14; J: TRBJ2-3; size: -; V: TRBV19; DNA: TGTGCCAGTAGTATCGGTACCGGGGGGGATACGCAGTATTTT; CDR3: CASSIGTGGDTQYF
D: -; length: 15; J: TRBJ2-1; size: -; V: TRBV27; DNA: TGTGCCAGCAGTCCTCTTCCCGGAGTGGCTAATGAGCAGTTCTTC; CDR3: CASSPLPGVANEQFF
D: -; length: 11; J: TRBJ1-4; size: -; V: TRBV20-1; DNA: TGCAGTGCTAGTGTAGATGAAAAACTGTTTTTT; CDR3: CSASVDEKLFF
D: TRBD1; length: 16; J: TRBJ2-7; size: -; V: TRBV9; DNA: TGTGCCAGCAGCCTTGCGGGACAGGGGCCACCCTACGAGCAGTACTTC; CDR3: CASSLAGQGPPYEQYF
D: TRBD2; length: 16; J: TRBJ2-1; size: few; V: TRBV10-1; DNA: TGCGCCAGCCGACTAGCGGGAGAAAGGACCTACAATGAGCAGTTCTTC; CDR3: CASRLAGERTYNEQFF
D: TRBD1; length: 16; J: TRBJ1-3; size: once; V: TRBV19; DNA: TGTGCCAGTAGTATTGTAGGGACAGGGCAACGAAACACCATATATTTT; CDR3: CASSIVGTGQRNTIYF
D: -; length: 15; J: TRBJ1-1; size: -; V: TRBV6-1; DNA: TGTGCCAGCAGTTCTAAGGGGCTAACGAGCACTGAAGCTTTCTTT; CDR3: CASSSKGLTSTEAFF
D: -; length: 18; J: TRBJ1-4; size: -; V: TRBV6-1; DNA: TGTGCCAGCAGTGAAGCGCTTAACGGACTAGGATACCCCCAAAAACTGTTTTTT; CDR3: CASSEALNGLGYPQKLFF
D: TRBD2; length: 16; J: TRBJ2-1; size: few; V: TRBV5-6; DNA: TGTGCCAGCAGTTCGACGTTTGCGGGGGCCTACAATGAGCAGTTCTTC; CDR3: CASSSTFAGAYNEQFF
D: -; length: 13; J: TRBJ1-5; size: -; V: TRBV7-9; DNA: TGTGCCAGCAGCTTAGTCGGGGATCAGCCCCAGCATTTT; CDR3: CASSLVGDQPQHF
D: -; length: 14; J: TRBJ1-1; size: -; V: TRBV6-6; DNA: TGTGCCAGCAGGCCGGGACTCAGGAACACTGAAGCTTTCTTT; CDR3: CASRPGLRNTEAFF
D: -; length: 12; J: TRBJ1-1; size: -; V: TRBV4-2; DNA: TGTGCCAGCAGGGAGGGTGGCACTGAAGCTTTCTTT; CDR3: CASREGGTEAFF
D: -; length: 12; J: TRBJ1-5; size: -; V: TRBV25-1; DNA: TGTGCCAGCAGTCCCGGGGATCAGCCCCAGCATTTT; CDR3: CASSPGDQPQHF
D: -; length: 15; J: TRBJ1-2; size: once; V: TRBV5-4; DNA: TGTGCCAGCAGCCCCGGGACATTGACTCCCTATGGCTACACCTTC; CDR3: CASSPGTLTPYGYTF
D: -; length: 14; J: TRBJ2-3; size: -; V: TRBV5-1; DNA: TGCGCCAGCAGCCCGGGAGACGCCACAGATACGCAGTATTTT; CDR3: CASSPGDATDTQYF
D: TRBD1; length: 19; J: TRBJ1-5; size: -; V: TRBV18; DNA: TGTGCCAGCTCGGACAGGGGGCGCGGGGGGCTAGAAGGCAATCAGCCCCAGCATTTT; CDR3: CASSDRGRGGLEGNQPQHF
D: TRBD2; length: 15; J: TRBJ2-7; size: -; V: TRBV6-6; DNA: TGTGCCAGCAGGGGGTGGACTAGCGAAACCTACGAGCAGTACTTC; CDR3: CASRGWTSETYEQYF
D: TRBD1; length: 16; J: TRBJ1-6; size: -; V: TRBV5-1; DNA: TGCGCCAGCAGCTTCTCCGGACAGGGGGGAAATTCACCCCTCCACTTT; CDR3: CASSFSGQGGNSPLHF
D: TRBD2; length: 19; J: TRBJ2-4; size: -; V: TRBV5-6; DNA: TGTGCCAGCAGCAAAAAAATTACCAGCGGGGGGGTAGCCAAAAACATTCAGTACTTC; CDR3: CASSKKITSGGVAKNIQYF
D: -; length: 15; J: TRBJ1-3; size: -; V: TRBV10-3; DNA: TGTGCCATCAGTGACGCGGGGATCTCTGGAAACACCATATATTTT; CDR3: CAISDAGISGNTIYF
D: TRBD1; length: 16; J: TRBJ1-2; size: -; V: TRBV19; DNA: TGTGCCAGTAGTGACCGGGACAGCCTCTACCCCTATGGCTACACCTTC; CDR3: CASSDRDSLYPYGYTF
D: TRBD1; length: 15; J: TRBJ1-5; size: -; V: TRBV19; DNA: TGTGCCAGTAGTCCGCAGGGGGCCGGGAATCAGCCCCAGCATTTT; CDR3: CASSPQGAGNQPQHF
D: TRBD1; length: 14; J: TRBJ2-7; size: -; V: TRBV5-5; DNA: TGTGCCAGCAGCTGGGACAGGGACTCCTACGAGCAGTACTTC; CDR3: CASSWDRDSYEQYF
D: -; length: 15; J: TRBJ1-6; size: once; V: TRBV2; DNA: TGTGCCAGCAGCGACGGGGGTAGAGCGAGTTCACCCCTCCACTTT; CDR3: CASSDGGRASSPLHF
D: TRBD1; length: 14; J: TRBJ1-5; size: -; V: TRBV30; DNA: TGTGCCTGGGCCGGGACAGGGGACAATCAGCCCCAGCATTTT; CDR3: CAWAGTGDNQPQHF
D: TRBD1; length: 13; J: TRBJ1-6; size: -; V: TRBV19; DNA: TGTGCCAGTAGGCTACAGGGGGAAGCACCCCTCCACTTT; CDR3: CASRLQGEAPLHF
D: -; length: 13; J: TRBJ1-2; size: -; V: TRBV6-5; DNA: TGTGCCAGCAGTTCGAGGGTGAACTATGGCTACACCTTC; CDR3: CASSSRVNYGYTF
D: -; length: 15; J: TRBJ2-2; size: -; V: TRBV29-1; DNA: TGCAGCGCTCGTAGACAGTCTCTAATCGCCGGGGAGCTGTTTTTT; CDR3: CSARRQSLIAGELFF
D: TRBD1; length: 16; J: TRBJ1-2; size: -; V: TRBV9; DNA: TGTGCCAGCAGCGCAAACACGGGACAGGGGAGCTATGGCTACACCTTC; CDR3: CASSANTGQGSYGYTF